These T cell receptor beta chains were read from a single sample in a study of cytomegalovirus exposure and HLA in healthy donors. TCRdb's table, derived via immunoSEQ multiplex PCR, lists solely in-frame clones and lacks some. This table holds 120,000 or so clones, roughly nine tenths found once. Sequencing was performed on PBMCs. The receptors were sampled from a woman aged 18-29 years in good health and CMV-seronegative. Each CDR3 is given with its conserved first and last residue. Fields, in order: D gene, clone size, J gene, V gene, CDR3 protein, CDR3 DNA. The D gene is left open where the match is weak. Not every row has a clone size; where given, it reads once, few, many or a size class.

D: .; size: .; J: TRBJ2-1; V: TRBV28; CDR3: CASSELYNEQFF; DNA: TGTGCCAGCAGCGAACTGTACAATGAGCAGTTCTTC
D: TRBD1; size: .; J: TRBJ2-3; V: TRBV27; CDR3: CASSRTGGTDTQYF; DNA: TGTGCCAGCAGTCGGACAGGGGGCACAGATACGCAGTATTTT
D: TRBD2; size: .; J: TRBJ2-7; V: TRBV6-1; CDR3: CASGGAYEQYF; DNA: TGTGCCAGCGGGGGGGCCTACGAGCAGTACTTC
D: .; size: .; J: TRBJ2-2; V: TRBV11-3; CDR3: CASSSTAGELFF; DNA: TGTGCCAGCAGCTCCACGGCCGGGGAGCTGTTTTTT
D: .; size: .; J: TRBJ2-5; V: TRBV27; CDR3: CASTLRYQETQYF; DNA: TGTGCCAGCACCCTCAGGTACCAAGAGACCCAGTACTTC
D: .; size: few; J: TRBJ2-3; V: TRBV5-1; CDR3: CASSRGTLDQPRGTQYF; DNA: TGCGCCAGCAGCAGGGGGACGCTGGACCAACCCAGAGGGACGCAGTATTTT
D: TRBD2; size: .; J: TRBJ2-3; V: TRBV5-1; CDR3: CASSTGLAGGTDTQYF; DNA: TGCGCCAGCAGCACGGGACTAGCGGGGGGCACAGATACGCAGTATTTT
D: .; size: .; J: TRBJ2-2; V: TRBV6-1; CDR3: CASSEGWGSTGTGELFF; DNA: TGTGCCAGCAGTGAAGGGTGGGGCTCGACGGGCACCGGGGAGCTGTTTTTT
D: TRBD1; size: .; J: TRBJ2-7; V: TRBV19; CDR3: CASSMGTGLDYEQYF; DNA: TGTGCCAGTAGTATGGGGACAGGGTTAGACTACGAGCAGTACTTC
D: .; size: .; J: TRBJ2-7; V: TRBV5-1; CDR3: CASSLLGSYEQYF; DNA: TGCGCCAGCAGCTTGCTTGGCAGCTACGAGCAGTACTTC
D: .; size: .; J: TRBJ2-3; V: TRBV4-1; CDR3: CASSQYIGSTDTQYF; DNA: TGCGCCAGCAGCCAATACATCGGGAGCACAGATACGCAGTATTTT
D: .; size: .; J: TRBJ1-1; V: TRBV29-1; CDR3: CSVEEGEAEAFF; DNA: TGCAGCGTTGAAGAAGGGGAGGCTGAAGCTTTCTTT
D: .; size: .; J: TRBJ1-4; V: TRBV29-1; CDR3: CSVGGEKLFF; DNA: TGCAGCGTTGGCGGGGAAAAACTGTTTTTT
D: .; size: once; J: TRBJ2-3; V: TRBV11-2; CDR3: CASSLLGRGATDTQYF; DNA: TGTGCCAGCAGCTTGTTAGGGAGGGGGGCCACAGATACGCAGTATTTT
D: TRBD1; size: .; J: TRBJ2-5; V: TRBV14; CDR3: CASSQAQGSKETQYF; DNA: TGTGCCAGCAGCCAAGCACAGGGGTCTAAGGAGACCCAGTACTTC
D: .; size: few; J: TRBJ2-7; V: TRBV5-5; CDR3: CASRTQVGEQYF; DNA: TGTGCCAGCAGGACCCAGGTAGGCGAGCAGTACTTC
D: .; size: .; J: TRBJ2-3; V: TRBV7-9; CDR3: CASSSRMQGGSLSTQYF; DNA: TGTGCCAGCAGCTCCAGGATGCAGGGCGGAAGTTTGAGTACGCAGTATTTT
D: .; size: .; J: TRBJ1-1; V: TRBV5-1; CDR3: CASSFQGRDTEAFF; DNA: TGCGCCAGCAGCTTCCAGGGTCGTGACACTGAGGCTTTCTTT
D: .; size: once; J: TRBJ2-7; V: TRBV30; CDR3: CAWSVGGSSYEQYF; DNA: TGTGCCTGGAGTGTAGGCGGATCCTCCTACGAGCAGTACTTC
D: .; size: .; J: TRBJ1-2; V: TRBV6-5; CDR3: CASRLDTGKGYTF; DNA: TGTGCCAGCAGACTGGACACAGGGAAGGGCTACACCTTC
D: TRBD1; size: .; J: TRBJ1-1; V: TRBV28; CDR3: CASRPGTGGRGTEAFF; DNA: TGTGCCAGCAGGCCCGGGACAGGGGGTAGGGGGACTGAAGCTTTCTTT
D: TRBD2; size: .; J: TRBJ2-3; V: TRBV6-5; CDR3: CASRDGLAGTDTQYF; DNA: TGTGCCAGCAGAGACGGACTAGCGGGAACAGATACGCAGTATTTT
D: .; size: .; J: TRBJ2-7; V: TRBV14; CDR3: CASSQSSSYEQYF; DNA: TGTGCCAGCAGCCAGAGTTCTTCCTACGAGCAGTACTTC
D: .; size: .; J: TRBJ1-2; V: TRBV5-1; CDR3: CASREFTGIDGYTF; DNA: TGCGCCAGCAGGGAGTTTACAGGGATTGATGGCTACACCTTC
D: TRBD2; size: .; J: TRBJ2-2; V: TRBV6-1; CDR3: CASRRRGGSTGELFF; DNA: TGTGCCAGCCGCCGCCGCGGCGGGAGCACCGGGGAGCTGTTTTTT
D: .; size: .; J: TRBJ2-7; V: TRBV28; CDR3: CASKEGGSSYEQYF; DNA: TGTGCCAGCAAAGAGGGGGGGAGTTCCTACGAGCAGTACTTC
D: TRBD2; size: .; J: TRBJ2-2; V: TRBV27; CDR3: CASRPGSGRAVGTGELFF; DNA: TGTGCCAGCCGCCCCGGGAGCGGGAGGGCCGTCGGGACCGGGGAGCTGTTTTTT
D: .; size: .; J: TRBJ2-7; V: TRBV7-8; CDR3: CASSLGQDAEQYF; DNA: TGTGCCAGCAGCTTAGGACAGGACGCCGAGCAGTACTTC
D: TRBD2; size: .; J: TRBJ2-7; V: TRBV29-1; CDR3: CSVASGTSGTEQYF; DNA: TGCAGCGTAGCCTCCGGGACTAGCGGGACCGAGCAGTACTTC
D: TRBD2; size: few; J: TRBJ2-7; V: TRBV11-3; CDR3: CASSRRLAAPFEQYF; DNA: TGTGCCAGCAGCCGCCGACTAGCGGCACCCTTCGAGCAGTACTTC
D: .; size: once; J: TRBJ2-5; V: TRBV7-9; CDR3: CASSSVSETQYF; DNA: TGTGCCAGCAGCTCCGTCTCGGAGACCCAGTACTTC
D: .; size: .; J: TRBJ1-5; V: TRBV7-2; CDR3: CASSLVRVDQPQHF; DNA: TGTGCCAGCAGCTTAGTCAGGGTGGATCAGCCCCAGCATTTT
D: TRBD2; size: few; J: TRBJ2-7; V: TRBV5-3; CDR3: CARSLKAGTSYEQYF; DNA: TGTGCCAGAAGCCTGAAAGCGGGAACCTCCTACGAGCAGTACTTC
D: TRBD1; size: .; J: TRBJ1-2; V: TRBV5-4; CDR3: CASSHRRDRGVYGYTF; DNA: TGTGCCAGCAGCCACCGCCGGGACAGGGGCGTCTATGGCTACACCTTC
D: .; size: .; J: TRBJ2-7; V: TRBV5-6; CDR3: CASSFDRDEQYF; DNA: TGTGCCAGCAGCTTCGACCGGGACGAGCAGTACTTC
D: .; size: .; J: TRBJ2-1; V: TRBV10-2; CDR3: CASSESDGFAYNEQFF; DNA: TGCGCCAGCAGTGAGTCTGACGGGTTCGCGTACAATGAGCAGTTCTTC
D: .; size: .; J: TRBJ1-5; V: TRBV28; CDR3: CASSFERGNQPQHF; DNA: TGTGCCAGCAGTTTCGAGAGGGGCAATCAGCCCCAGCATTTT
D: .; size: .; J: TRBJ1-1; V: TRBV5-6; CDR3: CASSFGGTEAFF; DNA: TGTGCCAGCAGCTTCGGGGGAACTGAAGCTTTCTTT
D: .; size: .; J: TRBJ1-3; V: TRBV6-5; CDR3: CASSRGFGNTIYF; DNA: TGTGCCAGCAGTAGGGGGTTTGGAAACACCATATATTTT
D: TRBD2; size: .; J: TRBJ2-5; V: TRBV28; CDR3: CASSLSLIKSGSYQETQYF; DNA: TGTGCCAGCAGTTTATCCTTAATCAAAAGCGGGAGTTACCAAGAGACCCAGTACTTC